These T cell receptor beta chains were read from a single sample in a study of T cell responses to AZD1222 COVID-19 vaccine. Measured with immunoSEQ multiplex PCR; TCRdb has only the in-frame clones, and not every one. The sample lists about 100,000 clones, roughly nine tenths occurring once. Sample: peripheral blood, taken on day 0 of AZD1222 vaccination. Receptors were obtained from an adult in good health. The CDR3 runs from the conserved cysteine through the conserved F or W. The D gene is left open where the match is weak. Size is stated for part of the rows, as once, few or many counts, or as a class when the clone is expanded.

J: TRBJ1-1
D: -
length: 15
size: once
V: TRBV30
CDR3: CAWSGAGDLNTEAFF
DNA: TGTGCCTGGAGTGGGGCAGGGGATCTGAACACTGAAGCTTTCTTT

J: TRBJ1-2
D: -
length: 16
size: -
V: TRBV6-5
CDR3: CASSYSPMGTNYGYTF
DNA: TGTGCCAGCAGTTACTCCCCGATGGGTACTAACTATGGCTACACCTTC

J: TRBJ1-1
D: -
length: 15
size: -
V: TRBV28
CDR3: CASIVPGSRGTEAFF
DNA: TGTGCCAGCATTGTGCCAGGCTCTAGGGGCACTGAAGCTTTCTTT

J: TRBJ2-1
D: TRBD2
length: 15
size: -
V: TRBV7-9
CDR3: CASSPVLAGEGEQFF
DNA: TGTGCCAGCAGCCCCGTTCTAGCGGGGGAGGGTGAGCAGTTCTTC

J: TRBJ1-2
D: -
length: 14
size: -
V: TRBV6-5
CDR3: CASSYSYGDYGYTF
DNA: TGTGCCAGCAGTTACTCATACGGGGACTATGGCTACACCTTC

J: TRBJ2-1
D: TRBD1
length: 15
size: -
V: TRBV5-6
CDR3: CASSLWTGPYNEQFF
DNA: TGTGCCAGCAGCTTATGGACAGGCCCCTACAATGAGCAGTTCTTC

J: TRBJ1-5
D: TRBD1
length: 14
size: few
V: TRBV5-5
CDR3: CASSLDRGFGPQHF
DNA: TGTGCCAGCAGCTTAGACAGGGGTTTCGGGCCCCAGCATTTT

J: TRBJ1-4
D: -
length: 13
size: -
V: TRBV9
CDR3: CASSARNDEKLFF
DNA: TGTGCCAGCAGCGCCCGGAATGATGAAAAACTGTTTTTT

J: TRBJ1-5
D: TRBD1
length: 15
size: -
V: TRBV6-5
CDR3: CASSYGTGLNQPQHF
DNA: TGTGCCAGCAGTTACGGGACAGGGCTGAATCAGCCCCAGCATTTT

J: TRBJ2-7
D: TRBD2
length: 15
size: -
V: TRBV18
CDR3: CASSPPAGGPTEQYF
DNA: TGTGCCAGCTCACCACCGGCGGGAGGGCCTACCGAGCAGTACTTC